These 27 T cell receptor beta chains were all obtained from the same sample, sequenced in a study of blood T cell repertoires in COVID-19. The data were produced by immunoSEQ multiplex PCR, yet TCRdb's version contains in-frame clones alone and is incomplete. The data show about 120,000 clones, approximately 80% seen once. Sequences were obtained from peripheral blood. The receptors derive from a woman in her 50s with acute or convalescent COVID-19.

The genes are TRBV7-3 and TRBJ1-5; weak D call: TRBD1 (5 bases). V lost 1 base and J lost 8, with 15 bases in between. The V gene's germline CDR1 is SGHTA and CDR2 FQGTGA. This CDR3 spans 15 amino acids. The CDR3: CASSLNGGKGEPQHF. The DNA of the CDR3 is TGTGCCAGCAGCTTAAACGGGGGGAAGGGTGAGCCCCAGCATTTT. The complete variable domain, with remaining parts taken from reference TRBV7-3 and TRBJ1-5, reads GAGVSQTPSNKVTEKGKYVELRCDPISGHTALYWYRQSLGQGPEFLIYFQGTGAADDSGLPNDRFFAVRPEGSVSTLKIQRTERGDSAVYLCASSLNGGKGEPQHFGDGTRLSIL.

The chain links TRBV19 to TRBJ2-1; 9 positions agree with TRBD2. The CDR3 length is 14 residues. V trimming: 9 bases; J trimming: 6 bases; junction bases outside the gene matches: 9. Germline values: CDR1 LNHDA, CDR2 SQIVND (reference sequence). CDR3 nucleotides: TGTGCCAGCACGACTAGCGGAGCCCGCAATGAGCAGTTCTTC. Encoded protein: CASTTSGARNEQFF.

Here the CDR3 reads CASSAYGQENTEAFF. The CDR3, as DNA: TGTGCCAGCAGTGCGTATGGACAGGAGAACACTGAAGCTTTCTTT. V is TRBV2 and J is TRBJ1-1, with TRBD1 identical over 7 bases. The trim removed 4 bases at V and 1 base at J, leaving 6 bases unmatched. This CDR3 contains 15 residues. Germline values: CDR1 SNHLY, CDR2 FYNNEI.

J is TRBJ1-6 and V is TRBV7-9; no clear D gene. V was clipped by 5 bases and J by 5 bases, with 10 bases between them. CDR1 is SEHNR and CDR2 is FQNEAQ in the germline V gene (reference sequence). This CDR3 has 14 residues. CDR3 bases: TGTGCCAGCAGCCTGAACATGGATAATTCACCCCTCCACTTT. Residues: CASSLNMDNSPLHF.

The V call is TRBV5-1, the J call TRBJ1-2, with D unresolved. There are 15 residues in the CDR3. Trimming left V 4 bases short and J 0 bases short, with 13 bases between. Germline loops: CDR1 SGHRS, CDR2 YFSETQ. CDR3 protein: CASSPPGFSNYGYTF. The CDR3 coding sequence is TGCGCCAGCAGCCCGCCCGGTTTTTCTAACTATGGCTACACCTTC.

This rearrangement joins TRBV5-1 to TRBJ2-2; the D gene is possibly TRBD2 (6 bases). Trimming took off 2 bases at V and 6 bases at J, with 14 bases between the two ends. The CDR3 covers 15 residues. CDR1 is SGHRS, CDR2 YFSETQ, per germline. The CDR3 DNA sequence: TGCGCCAGCAGCTTTGGAGGGGAATGGGCCGGGGAGCTGTTTTTT. Its translation is CASSFGGEWAGELFF.

The chain joins TRBV5-4 to TRBJ1-2; unclear D gene. There are 16 residues in the CDR3. Trimming removed 0 bases at V and 2 bases at J, with 14 bases between. Germline CDR1 and CDR2: SGHNT and YYREEE (reference sequence). For the CDR3, the DNA is TGTGCCAGCAGCTTGGGGTTGCAGACTAGGAACTATGGCTACACCTTC. It is translated as CASSLGLQTRNYGYTF.

The V gene is TRBV9, the J gene TRBJ1-2; 7 bases map to TRBD1. Germline V gene sequence: CDR1 SGDLS, CDR2 YYNGEE. The CDR3 runs to 13 residues. The V gene end was trimmed by 0 bases and the J gene end by 8 bases; junction bases not matched to a gene: 4. The CDR3 loop is CASSVEGGAGYTF. In DNA, the CDR3 is TGTGCCAGCAGCGTAGAAGGGGGCGCGGGCTACACCTTC. Full variable domain (outside the CDR3, taken from reference TRBV9 and TRBJ1-2): DSGVTQTPKHLITATGQRVTLRCSPRSGDLSVYWYQQSLDQGLQFLIQYYNGEERAKGNILERFSAQQFPDLHSELNLSSLELGDSALYFCASSVEGGAGYTFGSGTRLTVV.

This clone has just one count. The V gene is TRBV28, the J gene TRBJ2-5; 15 bases agree with TRBD2. CDR1 MDHEN and CDR2 SYDVKM come from the germline V gene. The CDR3 contains 19 residues. The V gene end was trimmed by 4 bases and the J gene end by 0 bases; junction bases not matched to a gene: 9. In DNA form, the CDR3 reads TGTGCCAGCAGTTCAACAAGGACTAGCGGGAGGGGGTACCAAGAGACCCAGTACTTC. Translation: CASSSTRTSGRGYQETQYF.

The V gene is TRBV27, the J gene TRBJ1-2, with D maybe TRBD1 (6 bases). Germline loops: CDR1 MNHEY, CDR2 SMNVEV (reference sequence). The V and J ends lost 4 bases and 5 bases respectively, with 8 bases between them. This CDR3 comprises 12 residues. CDR3 loop: CASSSGQYGYTF. The CDR3, as DNA: TGTGCCAGCAGTTCCGGACAGTATGGCTACACCTTC.

This clone appeared a few times. The gene calls are TRBV10-2 and TRBJ2-5; 9 bases align to TRBD2. Germline assignment: CDR1 WSHSY and CDR2 SAAADI. The CDR3 length is 14 residues. With V trimmed by 10 bases and J by 1 base, 7 bases remained unmatched. The CDR3 nucleotides read TGCGCCACCAGGGCGGGAGGGAGCCAAGAGACCCAGTACTTC. Encoded protein: CATRAGGSQETQYF.

This clone was counted only a few times. The rearrangement links TRBV11-2 to TRBJ2-1, with 8 bases matching TRBD1. The CDR3 length is 15 residues. V lost 6 bases, J lost 9 bases, and 13 bases stayed unmatched. Germline CDR1 reads SGHAT; CDR2 reads FQNNGV. CDR3 region: CASSLPGGASREQFF. CDR3 in DNA: TGTGCCAGCAGTCTACCAGGGGGCGCTAGTCGTGAGCAGTTCTTC.

The chain combines TRBV5-1 with TRBJ2-1; D may be TRBD1 (6 bases). Deletions cut 2 bases from V and 7 bases from J, with 16 bases between. Germline CDR1 and CDR2: SGHRS and YFSETQ. CDR3 size: 15 residues. Written as DNA, the CDR3 is TGCGCCAGCAGCTTACAGGGAAGGCAGGAGAATGAGCAGTTCTTC. Translation gives CASSLQGRQENEQFF.

This clone appeared a single time. The chain's CDR3 is CASSTRGLGTNTGELFF. DNA for the CDR3: TGTGCCAGTAGTACTCGAGGACTAGGTACGAACACCGGGGAGCTGTTTTTT. The chain joins TRBV19 to TRBJ2-2; the match to TRBD2 covers 7 bases. Germline V gives CDR1 LNHDA, CDR2 SQIVND (reference sequence). With V trimmed by 4 bases and J by 0 bases, 8 bases remained unmatched. The CDR3 is 17 residues long.

This sequence joins TRBV3-1 (or the pseudogene TRBV3-2) and TRBJ1-3; D ambiguous. The CDR3 is 13 amino acids. Germline V gives CDR1 LGHDT, CDR2 YNNKEL (reference sequence). Trimming stripped 0 bases from V and 4 bases from J, with 4 bases between. CDR3 residues: CASSQDGGNTIYF. The CDR3 bases are TGTGCCAGCAGCCAAGATGGCGGAAACACCATATATTTT.

This clone appeared once. The chain has TRBV24-1 and TRBJ2-5, with D possibly matching TRBD1 (7 bases). Germline CDR1 is KGHDR and CDR2 is SFDVKD. The CDR3 consists of 15 residues. Trimming removed 6 bases at V and 5 bases at J, with 18 bases between. CDR3 sequence: CATSTQTGTRETQYF. CDR3 bases: TGTGCCACCAGTACCCAGACAGGGACTCGTGAGACCCAGTACTTC.

The chain recombines TRBV21-1 with TRBJ2-2; the DNA was not compared with TRBD1, the D call given in the table. TRBV21-1 is given as a pseudogene. The length of the CDR3 is 17 residues. In nucleotides, the CDR3 is TGTGCCAGCAGCAAAGTGACAGGGGTAGAAGGCACCGGGGAGCTGTTTTTT. This gives the protein CASSKVTGVEGTGELFF.

The chain links TRBV19 to TRBJ2-3; TRBD2 matches 13 bases. The CDR3 has 16 residues. Germline V lookup: CDR1 LNHDA, CDR2 SQIVND (reference sequence). The V gene end was trimmed by 6 bases and the J gene end by 4 bases; junction bases not matched to a gene: 7. In nucleotides, the CDR3 is TGTGCCAGTAGGTACCGGACTAGCGGGAGCCCAGATACGCAGTATTTT. Protein sequence: CASRYRTSGSPDTQYF. Full variable domain (remainder filled in from reference TRBV19 and TRBJ2-3): DGGITQSPKYLFRKEGQNVTLSCEQNLNHDAMYWYRQDPGQGLRLIYYSQIVNDFQKGDIAEGYSVSREKKESFPLTVTSAQKNPTAFYLCASRYRTSGSPDTQYFGPGTRLTVL.

This clone was recorded once. This rearrangement joins TRBV28 to TRBJ2-7; TRBD2 matches 11 bases. Germline lookup yields CDR1 MDHEN and CDR2 SYDVKM. J lost 2 bases, V lost 6 bases, and 6 bases had no gene match. The CDR3 covers 15 residues. CDR3 bases: TGTGCCAGCAGCCTCCTAGCGGGAGGCGCCTACGAGCAGTACTTC. Its translation is CASSLLAGGAYEQYF.

The V gene is TRBV3-1 (or the pseudogene TRBV3-2), the J gene TRBJ1-6; maybe TRBD1 (5 bases). The ends were cut back, 1 base at V and 12 bases at J, with 10 bases in the middle. The CDR3 runs to 13 residues. Germline V gene sequence: CDR1 LGHDT, CDR2 YNNKEL (reference sequence). Written as DNA, the CDR3 is TGTGCCAGCAGCCAAGGGGGACTTGGACCCCTCCACTTT. This translates into CASSQGGLGPLHF.

This chain links TRBV7-9 with TRBJ2-6, with 12 bases aligning to TRBD1. The germline CDR1 and CDR2 sequences are SEHNR and FQNEAQ (reference sequence). Losses at the gene ends were 2 bases for V and 2 bases for J; bases not matched to a gene: 4. The CDR3 is 18 residues long. The CDR3 DNA sequence: TGTGCCAGCAGCTTATGGGGACAGGGGGCGACTGGGGCCAACGTCCTGACTTTC. Amino acid sequence: CASSLWGQGATGANVLTF.

The chain employs TRBV10-2 and TRBJ2-3; TRBD2 agrees at 8 bases. There are 15 residues in the CDR3. V trimming: 3 bases; J trimming: 6 bases; junction bases outside the gene matches: 8. Germline loops: CDR1 WSHSY, CDR2 SAAADI. CDR3 protein: CASSDEGLEGDTQYF. CDR3 sequence (DNA): TGCGCCAGCAGTGACGAGGGACTAGAAGGCGATACGCAGTATTTT.

This chain joins TRBV7-9 and TRBJ1-6; 10 bases align to TRBD1. CDR1 SEHNR and CDR2 FQNEAQ come from the germline V gene (reference sequence). This CDR3 comprises 15 residues. Trimming removed 5 bases from V and 8 bases from J; junction bases left unmatched: 6. DNA for the CDR3: TGTGCCAGCAGCGCCCGGGACAGGGGTTATTCACCCCTCCACTTT. Its translation is CASSARDRGYSPLHF.

V gene TRBV18 combines with J gene TRBJ2-1, with 15 bases that match TRBD2. Germline V gives CDR1 KGHSH, CDR2 LQKENI. The CDR3 spans 15 residues. V shed 4 bases, J shed 7 bases, and the junction held 2 bases outside the gene matches. CDR3 sequence (DNA): TGTGCCAGCTCACTGGGGACTAGCGGGGGGAATGAGCAGTTCTTC. This sequence encodes CASSLGTSGGNEQFF.

The chain employs TRBV5-8 and TRBJ1-2; 9 nucleotides align to TRBD1. CDR1 is SGHTS and CDR2 is YDEGEE in the germline V gene. The CDR3 consists of 15 residues. The V gene end was trimmed by 0 bases and the J gene end by 8 bases; junction bases not matched to a gene: 8. The CDR3 here is CASSLEIGTGLGYTF. CDR3 nucleotide sequence: TGTGCCAGCAGCTTGGAGATTGGGACAGGGCTCGGCTACACCTTC.

The rearrangement links TRBV2 to TRBJ1-5; D possibly corresponds to TRBD1 (6 bases). Trimming pared 6 bases from V and 6 bases from J, leaving 15 bases between. Germline CDR1 SNHLY, CDR2 FYNNEI. The CDR3 loop spans 14 amino acids. The CDR3 spells CASSGTLRGQPQHF. As DNA, the CDR3 is TGTGCCAGCAGCGGGACACTCAGAGGTCAGCCCCAGCATTTT.

This clone was observed a handful of times. The J gene is TRBJ2-2, the V gene TRBV13; 9 nucleotides agree with TRBD1. Germline trimming cut 6 bases from V and 7 bases from J; bases unmatched to any gene: 3. The CDR3 spans 13 residues. The germline V gene encodes CDR1 PRHDT and CDR2 FYEKMQ (reference sequence). The CDR3 region is CASRRTGVGELFF. Written as DNA, the CDR3 is TGTGCCAGCAGAAGGACAGGGGTCGGGGAGCTGTTTTTT.